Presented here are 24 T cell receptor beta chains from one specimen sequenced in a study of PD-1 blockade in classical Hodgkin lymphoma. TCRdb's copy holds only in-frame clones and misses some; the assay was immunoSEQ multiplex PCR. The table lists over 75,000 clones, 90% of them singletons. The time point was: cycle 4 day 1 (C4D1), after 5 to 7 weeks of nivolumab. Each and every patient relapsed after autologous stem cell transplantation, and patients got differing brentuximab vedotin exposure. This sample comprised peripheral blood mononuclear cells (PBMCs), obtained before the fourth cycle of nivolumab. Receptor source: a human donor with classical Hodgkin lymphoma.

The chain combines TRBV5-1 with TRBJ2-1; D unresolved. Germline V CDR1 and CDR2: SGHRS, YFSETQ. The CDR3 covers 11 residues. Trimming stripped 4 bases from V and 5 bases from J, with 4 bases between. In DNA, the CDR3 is TGCGCCAGCAGCGGCAACAATGAGCAGTTCTTC. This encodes CASSGNNEQFF.

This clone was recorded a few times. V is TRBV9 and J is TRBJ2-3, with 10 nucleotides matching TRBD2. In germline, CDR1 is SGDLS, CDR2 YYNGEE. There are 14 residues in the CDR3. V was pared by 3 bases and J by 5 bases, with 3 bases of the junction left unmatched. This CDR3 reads CASSASGGKDTQYF. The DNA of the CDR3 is TGTGCCAGCAGCGCTAGCGGGGGTAAAGATACGCAGTATTTT.

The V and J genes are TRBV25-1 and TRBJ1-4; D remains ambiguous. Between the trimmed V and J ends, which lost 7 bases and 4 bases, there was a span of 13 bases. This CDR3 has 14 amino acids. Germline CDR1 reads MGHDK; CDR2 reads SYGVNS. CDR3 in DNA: TGTGCCAGCAAAGCAGCCGGGGATAATGAAAAACTGTTTTTT. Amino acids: CASKAAGDNEKLFF.

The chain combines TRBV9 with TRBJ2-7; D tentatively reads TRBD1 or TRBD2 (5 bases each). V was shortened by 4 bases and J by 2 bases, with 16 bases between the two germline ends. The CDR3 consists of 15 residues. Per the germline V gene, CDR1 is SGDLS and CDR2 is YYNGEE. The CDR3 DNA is TGTGCCAGCAGCCCTACCGGGACCAAAACCTACGAGCAGTACTTC. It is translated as CASSPTGTKTYEQYF.

CDR3 loop: CASSTGDRARNSPLHF. Written as DNA, the CDR3 is TGTGCCAGCAGCACCGGCGACAGGGCTAGAAATTCACCCCTCCACTTT. The rearrangement joins TRBV9 to TRBJ1-6; 7 bases agree with TRBD1. The V gene end was trimmed by 4 bases and the J gene end by 7 bases; junction bases not matched to a gene: 11. This CDR3 is built from 16 residues. The germline V gene has CDR1 SGDLS and CDR2 YYNGEE. The whole variable domain, remainder taken from reference TRBV9 and TRBJ1-6, is DSGVTQTPKHLITATGQRVTLRCSPRSGDLSVYWYQQSLDQGLQFLIQYYNGEERAKGNILERFSAQQFPDLHSELNLSSLELGDSALYFCASSTGDRARNSPLHFGNGTRLTVT.

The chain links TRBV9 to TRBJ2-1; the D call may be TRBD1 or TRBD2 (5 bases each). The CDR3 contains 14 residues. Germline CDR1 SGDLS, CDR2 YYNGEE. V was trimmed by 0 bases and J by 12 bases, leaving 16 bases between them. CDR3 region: CASSVEFLGEGQFF. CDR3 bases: TGTGCCAGCAGCGTAGAATTCTTGGGGGAAGGGCAGTTCTTC.

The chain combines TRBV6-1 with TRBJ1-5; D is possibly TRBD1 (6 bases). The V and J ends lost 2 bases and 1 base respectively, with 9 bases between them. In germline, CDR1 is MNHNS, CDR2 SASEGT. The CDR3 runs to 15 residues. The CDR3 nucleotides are TGTGCCAGCAGTGAACCCAGGGGAAGCAATCAGCCCCAGCATTTT. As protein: CASSEPRGSNQPQHF.

CDR3: CASSIQGQHSYEQYF. CDR3 DNA: TGTGCCAGTAGTATTCAGGGACAGCACTCCTACGAGCAGTACTTC. The V gene is TRBV19, the J gene TRBJ2-7; 7 bases match TRBD1. The V segment lost 3 bases and the J segment 0 bases; nucleotides outside the gene matches: 5. Germline CDR1 reads LNHDA; CDR2 reads SQIVND (reference sequence). The CDR3 spans 15 residues.

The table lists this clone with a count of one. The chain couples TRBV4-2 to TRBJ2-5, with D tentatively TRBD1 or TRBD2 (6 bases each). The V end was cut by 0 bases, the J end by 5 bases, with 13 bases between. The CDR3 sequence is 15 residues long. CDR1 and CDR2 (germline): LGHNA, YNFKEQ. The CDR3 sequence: CASSQEQVGGETQYF. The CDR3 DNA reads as TGTGCCAGCAGCCAAGAGCAAGTAGGGGGGGAGACCCAGTACTTC.

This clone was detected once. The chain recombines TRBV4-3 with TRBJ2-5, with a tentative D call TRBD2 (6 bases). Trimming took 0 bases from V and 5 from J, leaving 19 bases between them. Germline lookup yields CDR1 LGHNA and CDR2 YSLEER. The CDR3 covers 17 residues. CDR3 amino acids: CASSQDEGPAGWETQYF. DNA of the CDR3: TGCGCCAGCAGCCAAGATGAGGGGCCAGCGGGCTGGGAGACCCAGTACTTC.

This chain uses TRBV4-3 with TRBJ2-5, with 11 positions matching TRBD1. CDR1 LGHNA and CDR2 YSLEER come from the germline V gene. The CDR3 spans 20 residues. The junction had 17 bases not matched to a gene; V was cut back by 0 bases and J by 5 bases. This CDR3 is CASSQELVIRGQGVLETQYF. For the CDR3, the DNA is TGCGCCAGCAGCCAAGAACTCGTTATCAGGGGACAGGGGGTACTGGAGACCCAGTACTTC.

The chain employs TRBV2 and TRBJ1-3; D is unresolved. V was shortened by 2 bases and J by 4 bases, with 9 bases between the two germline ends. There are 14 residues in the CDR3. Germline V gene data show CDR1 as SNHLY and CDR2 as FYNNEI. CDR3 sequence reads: CASSESGRGNTIYF. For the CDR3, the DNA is TGTGCCAGCAGTGAAAGCGGGAGGGGAAACACCATATATTTT.

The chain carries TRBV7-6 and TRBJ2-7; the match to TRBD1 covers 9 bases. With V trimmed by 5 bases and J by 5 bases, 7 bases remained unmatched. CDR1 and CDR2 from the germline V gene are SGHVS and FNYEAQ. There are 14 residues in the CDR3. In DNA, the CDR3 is TGTGCCAGCAGCCAGACAGGGGGTGCGGACGAGCAGTACTTC. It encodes CASSQTGGADEQYF.

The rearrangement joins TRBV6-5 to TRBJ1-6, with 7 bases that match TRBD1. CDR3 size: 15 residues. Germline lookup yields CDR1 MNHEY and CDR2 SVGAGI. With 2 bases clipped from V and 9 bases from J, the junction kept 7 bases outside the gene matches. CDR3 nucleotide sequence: TGTGCCAGCAGTTACGACAGGGAAGTGGGTTCACCCCTCCACTTT. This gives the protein CASSYDREVGSPLHF.

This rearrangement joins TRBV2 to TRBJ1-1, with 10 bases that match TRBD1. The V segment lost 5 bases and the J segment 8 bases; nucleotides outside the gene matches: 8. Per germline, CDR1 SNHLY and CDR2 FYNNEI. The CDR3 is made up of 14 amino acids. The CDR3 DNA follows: TGTGCCAGCAGTTCCTGGACAGGGGGTGGGGAAGCTTTCTTT. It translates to CASSSWTGGGEAFF.

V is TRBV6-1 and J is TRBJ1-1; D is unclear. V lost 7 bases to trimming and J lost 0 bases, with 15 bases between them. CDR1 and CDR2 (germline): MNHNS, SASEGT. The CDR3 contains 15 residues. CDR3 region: CASISRATMNTEAFF. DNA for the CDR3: TGTGCCAGCATTTCACGAGCTACCATGAACACTGAAGCTTTCTTT.

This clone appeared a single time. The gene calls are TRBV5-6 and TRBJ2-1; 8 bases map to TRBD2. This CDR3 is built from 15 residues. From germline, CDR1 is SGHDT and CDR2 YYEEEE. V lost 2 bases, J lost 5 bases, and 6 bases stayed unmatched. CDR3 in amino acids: CASSFGGGFNNEQFF. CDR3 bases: TGTGCCAGCAGCTTTGGCGGGGGGTTTAACAATGAGCAGTTCTTC.

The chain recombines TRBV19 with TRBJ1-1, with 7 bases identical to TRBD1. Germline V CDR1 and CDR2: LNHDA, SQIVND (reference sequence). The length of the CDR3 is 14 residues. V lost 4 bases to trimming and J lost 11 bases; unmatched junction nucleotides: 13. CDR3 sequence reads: CASSKLRQGKEAFF. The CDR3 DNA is TGTGCCAGTAGTAAATTAAGACAGGGCAAGGAGGCTTTCTTT.

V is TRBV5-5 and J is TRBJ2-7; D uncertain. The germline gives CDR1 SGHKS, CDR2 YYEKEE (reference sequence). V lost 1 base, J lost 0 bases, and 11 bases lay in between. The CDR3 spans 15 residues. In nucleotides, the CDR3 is TGTGCCAGCAGCTTGAATTGGCTCCACTCCTACGAGCAGTACTTC. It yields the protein CASSLNWLHSYEQYF.

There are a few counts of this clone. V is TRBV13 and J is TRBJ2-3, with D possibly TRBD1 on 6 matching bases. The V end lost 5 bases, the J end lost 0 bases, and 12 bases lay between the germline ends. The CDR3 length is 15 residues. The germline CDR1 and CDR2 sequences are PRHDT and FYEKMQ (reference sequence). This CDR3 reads CASSRTVTSTDTQYF. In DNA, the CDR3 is TGTGCCAGCAGCCGGACAGTAACTAGCACAGATACGCAGTATTTT.

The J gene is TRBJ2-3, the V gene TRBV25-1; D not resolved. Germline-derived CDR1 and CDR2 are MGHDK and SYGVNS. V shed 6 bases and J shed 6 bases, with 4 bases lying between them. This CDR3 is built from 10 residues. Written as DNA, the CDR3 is TGTGCCAGCAGGGCTGATACGCAGTATTTT. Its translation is CASRADTQYF.

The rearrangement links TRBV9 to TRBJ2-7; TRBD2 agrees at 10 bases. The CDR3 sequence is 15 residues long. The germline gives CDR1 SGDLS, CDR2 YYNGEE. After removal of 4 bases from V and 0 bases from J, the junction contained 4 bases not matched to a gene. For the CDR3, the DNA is TGTGCCAGCAGCATTAGCGGGGGGTCCTCCTACGAGCAGTACTTC. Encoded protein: CASSISGGSSYEQYF.

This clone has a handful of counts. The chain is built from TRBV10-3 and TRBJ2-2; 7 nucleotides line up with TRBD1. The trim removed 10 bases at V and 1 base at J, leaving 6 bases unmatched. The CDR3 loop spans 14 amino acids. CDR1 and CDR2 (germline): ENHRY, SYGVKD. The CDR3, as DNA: TGTGCCACCCTGGCAGGGGGGAACACCGGGGAGCTGTTTTTT. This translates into CATLAGGNTGELFF.

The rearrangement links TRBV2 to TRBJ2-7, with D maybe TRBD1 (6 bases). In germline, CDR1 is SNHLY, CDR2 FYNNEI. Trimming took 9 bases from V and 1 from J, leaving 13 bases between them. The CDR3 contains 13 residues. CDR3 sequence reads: CASGTLPSYEQYF. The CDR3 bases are TGTGCCAGTGGGACACTTCCTTCCTACGAGCAGTACTTC.